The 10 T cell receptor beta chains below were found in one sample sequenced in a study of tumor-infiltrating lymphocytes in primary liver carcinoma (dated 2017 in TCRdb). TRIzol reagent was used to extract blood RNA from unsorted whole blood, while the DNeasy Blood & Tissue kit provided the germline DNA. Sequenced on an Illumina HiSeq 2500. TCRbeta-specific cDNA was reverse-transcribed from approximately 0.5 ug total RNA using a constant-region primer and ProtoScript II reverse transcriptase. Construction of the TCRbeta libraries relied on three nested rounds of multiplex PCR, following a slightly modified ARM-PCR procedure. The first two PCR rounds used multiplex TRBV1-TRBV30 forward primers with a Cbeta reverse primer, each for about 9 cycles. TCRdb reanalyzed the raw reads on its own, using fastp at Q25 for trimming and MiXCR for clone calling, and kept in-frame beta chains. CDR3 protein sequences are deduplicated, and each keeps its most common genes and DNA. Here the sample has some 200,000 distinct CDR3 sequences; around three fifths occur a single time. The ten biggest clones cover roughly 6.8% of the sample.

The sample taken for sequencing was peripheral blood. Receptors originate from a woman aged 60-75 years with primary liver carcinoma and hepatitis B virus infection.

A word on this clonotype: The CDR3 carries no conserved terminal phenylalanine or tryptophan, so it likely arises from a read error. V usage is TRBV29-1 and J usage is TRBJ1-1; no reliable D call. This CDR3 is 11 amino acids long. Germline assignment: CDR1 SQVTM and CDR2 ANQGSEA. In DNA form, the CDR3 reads TGCAGTGTTTCCGAGTTCGCTGAAGCTTTCCTT. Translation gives CSVSEFAEAFL.

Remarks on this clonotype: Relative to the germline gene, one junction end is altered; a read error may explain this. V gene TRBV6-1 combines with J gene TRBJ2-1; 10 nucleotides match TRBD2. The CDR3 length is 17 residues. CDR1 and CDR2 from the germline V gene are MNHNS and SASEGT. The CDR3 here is CVSRSDGTSGNYNERFF. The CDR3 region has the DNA TGTGTCAGCAGGTCCGACGGAACTAGCGGGAACTACAATGAGCGGTTCTTC.

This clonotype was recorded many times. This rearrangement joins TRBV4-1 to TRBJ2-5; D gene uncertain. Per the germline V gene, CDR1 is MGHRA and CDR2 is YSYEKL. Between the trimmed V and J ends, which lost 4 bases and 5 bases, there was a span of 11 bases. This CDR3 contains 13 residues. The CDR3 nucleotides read TGCGCCAGCAGCCGGTTGGTAGTGGAGACCCAGTACTTC. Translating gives CASSRLVVETQYF.

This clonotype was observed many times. The CDR3, as DNA: TGCGCCAGCAGCCAAGAAGGGGCGGGAGCTGCTGATGAGCAGTTCTTC. Protein: CASSQEGAGAADEQFF. The chain is built from TRBV4-1 and TRBJ2-1; TRBD2 agrees at 7 bases. This CDR3 is 16 amino acids long. CDR1 MGHRA and CDR2 YSYEKL come from the germline V gene. The junction had 10 bases not matched to a gene; V was cut back by 0 bases and J by 8 bases.

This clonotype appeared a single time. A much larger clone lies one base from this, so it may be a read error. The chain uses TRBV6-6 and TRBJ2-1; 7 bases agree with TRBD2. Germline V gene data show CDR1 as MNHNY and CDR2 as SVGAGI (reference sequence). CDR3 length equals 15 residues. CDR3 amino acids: CARSYIGRSYNEQFF. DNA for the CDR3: TGTGCCAGAAGTTACATCGGGAGGTCCTACAATGAGCAGTTCTTC.

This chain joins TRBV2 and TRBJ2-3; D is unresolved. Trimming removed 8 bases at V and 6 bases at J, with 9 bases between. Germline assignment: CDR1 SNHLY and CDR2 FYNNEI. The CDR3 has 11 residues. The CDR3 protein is CASLSRDTQYF. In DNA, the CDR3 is TGTGCCAGCCTATCTCGGGATACGCAGTATTTT.

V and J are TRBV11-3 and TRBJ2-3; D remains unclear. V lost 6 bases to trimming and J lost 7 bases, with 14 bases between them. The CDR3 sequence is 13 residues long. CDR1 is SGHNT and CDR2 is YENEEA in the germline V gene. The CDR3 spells CASRAGRTNTQYF. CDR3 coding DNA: TGTGCCAGCAGGGCAGGAAGAACTAATACGCAGTATTTT.

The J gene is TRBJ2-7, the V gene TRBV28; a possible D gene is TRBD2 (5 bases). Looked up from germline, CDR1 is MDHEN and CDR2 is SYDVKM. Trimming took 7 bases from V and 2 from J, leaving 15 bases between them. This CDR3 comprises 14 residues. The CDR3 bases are TGTGCCAGCACCAAGGTAGCGAAGCCCTACGAGCAGTACTTC. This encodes CASTKVAKPYEQYF.

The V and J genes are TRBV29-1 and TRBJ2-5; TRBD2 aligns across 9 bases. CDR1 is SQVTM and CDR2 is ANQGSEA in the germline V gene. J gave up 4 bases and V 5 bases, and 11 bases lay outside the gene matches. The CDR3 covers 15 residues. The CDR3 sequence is CSVRSSGSRTETQYF. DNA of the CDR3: TGCAGCGTTCGGAGTAGCGGGAGTCGGACAGAGACCCAGTACTTC.

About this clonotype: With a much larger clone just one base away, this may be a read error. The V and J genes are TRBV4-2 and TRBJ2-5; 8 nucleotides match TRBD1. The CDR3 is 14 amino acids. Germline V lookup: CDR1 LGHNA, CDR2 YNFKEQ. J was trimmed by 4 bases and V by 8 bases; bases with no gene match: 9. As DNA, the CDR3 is TGTGCCAGCCGGGGACAGGCTTACGGAGAGACCCAGTACTTC. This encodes CASRGQAYGETQYF.